This T cell receptor beta chain was captured by sequencing in a study of CD8 T cells in Susac syndrome (dated by TCRdb to the late 2010s). Background for the entire study: Repertoire sequencing was used to test whether CD8+ T cell activation and differentiation in Susac syndrome was antigen driven. Clonality of the CD8+ T cell repertoire was compared between about a dozen healthy donors, about 14 Susac syndrome patients and 15 or so multiple sclerosis patients. On the study overall, not on this receptor specifically: The TCR sequencing and HLA analysis was acknowledged to have included a relatively small number of individuals.

This clonotype was observed once. No cognate antigen has been identified for it. Nothing much larger sits one base from this clone, and base qualities are not available. A single read constitutes weak evidence. RNA was extracted using the RNeasy kit, and about 0.45 to 1 microgram was reverse transcribed with random hexamers. TCR beta CDR3 regions were amplified with the immunoSEQ multiplex PCR assay covering 54 Vbeta and 13 Jbeta segments. PCR amplification bias was corrected using a synthetic template baseline for primer optimization and computational correction. Under the source paper's analysis protocol: Reads were annotated to V, D and J genes according to IMGT and were analyzed with immunoSEQ Analyzer, with only productive sequences retained. Clonality was calculated as one minus the Shannon entropy normalized by log2 of the number of productive unique sequences. For each patient and control, public and private clones were evaluated within the 100 most prevalent clones. Susac-specific clones were defined as absent from healthy and MS cohorts, some 1,000 published viral clones and other ImmuneACCESS disease sequences. TCRdb's own reprocessing of the public reads used fastp at Q25 and MiXCR and kept productive beta chains. When rows share a CDR3 protein, they turn into one entry using the most common DNA and genes. These V and J calls originate from TCRdb's pipeline instead of the authors' own analysis. The sample includes about 400,000 distinct CDR3 sequences, with approximately 85% observed a single time. The top ten clones comprise about 0.12% of the sample.

High-throughput TCR beta sequencing profiled peripheral blood CD8+ and CD4+ T cells from healthy donors, Susac syndrome patients and multiple sclerosis patients. The multiple sclerosis controls were treatment-naive patients whose relapsing-remitting disease, either stable or active, fulfilled the revised McDonald criteria. CD8+ TEMRA cells were enriched by FACS, while bulk CD8+ and CD4+ T cells were purified by magnetic negative isolation. Blood was drawn into EDTA tubes, processed within 24 hours, and PBMCs were isolated by density gradient centrifugation. PBMCs intended for TCR sequencing were frozen in liquid nitrogen and were later thawed in a 37 degrees C water bath. The sorted or isolated CD4+, CD8+ and CD8+ TEMRA cells had a purity of 90% or higher. V lost 2 bases and J lost 1 base, and the count of bases not matched to a germline gene is 4. The CDR1 and CDR2 encoded by the germline V gene are SQVTM and ANQGSEA. The CDR3 holds 15 amino acids from the cysteine to the phenylalanine. Here the CDR3 DNA is all that survives: 45 bases in frame from base 1.

The sequenced sample was CD8+ T cells from PBMCs. The chain employs TRBV29-1 and TRBJ2-1; 8 central nucleotides agree with TRBD1. This receptor was taken from a human donor with multiple sclerosis. The CDR3 protein: CSVEQQGVSYNEQFF. The DNA sequence reads TGCAGCGTTGAACAACAGGGGGTTTCCTACAATGAGCAGTTCTTC.